Sequencing of this T cell receptor beta chain was carried out in a study of blood T cell repertoires in COVID-19. Study-wide background: Spain, Italy and the United States supplied samples that represented acute and convalescent COVID-19. PBMCs, B-cell-depleted T cells, or T cells provided the cDNA or gDNA that made up the material.

Germline assignment: CDR1 SGDLS and CDR2 YYNGEE. This CDR3 region has 15 residues. With V trimmed by 4 bases and J by 5 bases, 9 bases remained unmatched. The Seattle patients, enrolled during active infection, were followed longitudinally. As originally analysed: Nucleated cell number was recorded as an estimate derived from reference gene primer amplification. Clones were read by immunoSEQ multiplex PCR, and TCRdb kept only the in-frame ones, dropping some. From that table come the V and J calls and clone size; the DNA was used to work out D and trimming. The table lists hundreds of thousands of clones, roughly 86% of them singletons, with 1.5% to 2% in the top ten.

The origin of this receptor is a woman in her 30s with COVID-19, enrolled during active disease. V gene TRBV9 combines with J gene TRBJ2-5; 9 nucleotides line up with TRBD1. The source material was peripheral blood. The CDR3 DNA sequence: TGTGCCAGCAGCCATACCGGACAGGGGCGGGAGACCCAGTACTTC. It codes for CASSHTGQGRETQYF.